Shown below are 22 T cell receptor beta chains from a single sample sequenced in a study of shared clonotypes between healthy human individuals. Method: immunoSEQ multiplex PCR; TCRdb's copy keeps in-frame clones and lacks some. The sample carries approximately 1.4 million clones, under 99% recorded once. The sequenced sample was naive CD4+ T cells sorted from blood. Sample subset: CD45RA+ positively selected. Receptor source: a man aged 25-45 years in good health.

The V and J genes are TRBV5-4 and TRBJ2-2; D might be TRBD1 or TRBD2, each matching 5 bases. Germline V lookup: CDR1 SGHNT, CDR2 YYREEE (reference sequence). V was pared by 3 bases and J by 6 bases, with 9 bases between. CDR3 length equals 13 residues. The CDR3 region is CASSSWDAGELFF. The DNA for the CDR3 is TGTGCCAGCAGCTCTTGGGACGCCGGGGAGCTGTTTTTT.

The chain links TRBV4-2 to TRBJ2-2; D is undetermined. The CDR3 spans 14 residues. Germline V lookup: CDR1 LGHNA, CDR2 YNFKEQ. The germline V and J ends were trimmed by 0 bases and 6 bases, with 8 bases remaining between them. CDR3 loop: CASSQDYRAGELFF. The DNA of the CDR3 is TGTGCCAGCAGCCAAGATTACCGGGCCGGGGAGCTGTTTTTT.

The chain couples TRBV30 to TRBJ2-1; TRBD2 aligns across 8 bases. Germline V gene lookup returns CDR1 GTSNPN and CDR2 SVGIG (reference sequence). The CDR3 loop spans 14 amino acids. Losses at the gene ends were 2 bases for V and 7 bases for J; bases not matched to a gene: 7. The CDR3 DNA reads TGTGCCTGGAGTCGGGGGGGCACGGGAAATGAGCAGTTCTTC. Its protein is CAWSRGGTGNEQFF.

The CDR3 sequence: CASSPPSGSGANVLTF. The CDR3 DNA sequence: TGTGCCAGCTCACCACCATCTGGGAGTGGGGCCAACGTCCTGACTTTC. The rearrangement joins TRBV18 to TRBJ2-6; a weak D match, TRBD2 (5 bases). Trimming stripped 0 bases from V and 3 bases from J, with 9 bases between. CDR1 is KGHSH and CDR2 is LQKENI in the germline V gene. CDR3 length equals 16 residues.

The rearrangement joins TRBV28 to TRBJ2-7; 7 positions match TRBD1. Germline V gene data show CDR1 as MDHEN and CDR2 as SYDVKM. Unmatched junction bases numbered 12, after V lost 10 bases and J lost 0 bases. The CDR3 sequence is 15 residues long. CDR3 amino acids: CATYTGAINSYEQYF. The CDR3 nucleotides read TGTGCCACCTATACAGGGGCCATCAACTCCTACGAGCAGTACTTC.

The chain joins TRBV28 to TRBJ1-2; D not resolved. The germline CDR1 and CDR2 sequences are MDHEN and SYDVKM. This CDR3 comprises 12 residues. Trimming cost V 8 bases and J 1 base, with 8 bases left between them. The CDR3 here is CASRTDNYGYTF. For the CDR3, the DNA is TGTGCCAGCCGTACAGATAACTATGGCTACACCTTC.

CDR3 amino acids: CASSFRIGGLTEAFF. The CDR3 coding sequence is TGTGCCAGCAGTTTCCGTATTGGTGGGCTAACGGAAGCTTTCTTT. This sequence joins TRBV28 and TRBJ1-1, with D unresolved. Germline V gene sequence: CDR1 MDHEN, CDR2 SYDVKM. Trimming took off 3 bases at V and 8 bases at J, with 19 bases between the two ends. This CDR3 is 15 amino acids long.

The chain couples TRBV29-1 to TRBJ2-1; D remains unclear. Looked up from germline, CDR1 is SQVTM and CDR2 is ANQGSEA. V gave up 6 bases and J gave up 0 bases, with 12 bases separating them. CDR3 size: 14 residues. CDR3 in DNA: TGCAGCGTGGCAAGCTATAGCTCCTACAATGAGCAGTTCTTC. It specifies CSVASYSSYNEQFF.

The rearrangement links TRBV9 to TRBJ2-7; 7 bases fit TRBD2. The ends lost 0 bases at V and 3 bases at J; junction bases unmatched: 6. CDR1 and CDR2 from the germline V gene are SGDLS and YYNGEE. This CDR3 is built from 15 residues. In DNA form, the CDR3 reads TGTGCCAGCAGCGTAGGTCTAGCGGCTTACTACGAGCAGTACTTC. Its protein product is CASSVGLAAYYEQYF. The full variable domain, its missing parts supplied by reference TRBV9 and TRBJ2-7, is DSGVTQTPKHLITATGQRVTLRCSPRSGDLSVYWYQQSLDQGLQFLIQYYNGEERAKGNILERFSAQQFPDLHSELNLSSLELGDSALYFCASSVGLAAYYEQYFGPGTRLTVT.

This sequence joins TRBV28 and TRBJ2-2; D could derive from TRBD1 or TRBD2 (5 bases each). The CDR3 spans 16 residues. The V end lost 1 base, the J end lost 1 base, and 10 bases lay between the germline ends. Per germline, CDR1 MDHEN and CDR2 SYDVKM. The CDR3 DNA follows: TGTGCCAGCAGTTTATTGGGACCTATGAACACCGGGGAGCTGTTTTTT. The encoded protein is CASSLLGPMNTGELFF.

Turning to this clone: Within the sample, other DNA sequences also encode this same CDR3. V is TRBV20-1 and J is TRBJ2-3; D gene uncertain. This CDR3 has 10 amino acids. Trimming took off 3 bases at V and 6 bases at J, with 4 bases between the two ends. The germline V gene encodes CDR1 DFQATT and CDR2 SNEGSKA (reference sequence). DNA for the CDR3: TGCAGTGCTAGCCTCGATACGCAGTATTTT. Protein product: CSASLDTQYF.

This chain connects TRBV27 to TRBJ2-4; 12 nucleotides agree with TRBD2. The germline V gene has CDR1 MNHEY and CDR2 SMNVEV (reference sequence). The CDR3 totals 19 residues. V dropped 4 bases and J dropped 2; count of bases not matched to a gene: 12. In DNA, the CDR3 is TGTGCCAGCAGTTCGTTACTAGCGGGAGGAAGTGGGTCCAAAAACATTCAGTACTTC. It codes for CASSSLLAGGSGSKNIQYF.

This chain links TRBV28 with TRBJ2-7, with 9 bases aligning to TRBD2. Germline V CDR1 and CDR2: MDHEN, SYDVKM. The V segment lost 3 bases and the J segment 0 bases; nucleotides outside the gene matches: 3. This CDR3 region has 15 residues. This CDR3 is CASSLISGSSYEQYF. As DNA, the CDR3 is TGTGCCAGCAGTTTGATTAGCGGGAGCTCCTACGAGCAGTACTTC.

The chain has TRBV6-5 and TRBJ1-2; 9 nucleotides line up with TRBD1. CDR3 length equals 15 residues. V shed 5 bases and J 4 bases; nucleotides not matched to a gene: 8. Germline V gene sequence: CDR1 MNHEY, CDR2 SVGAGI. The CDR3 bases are TGTGCCAGCAGTGGACAGGACAGGGGAGGCTATGGCTACACCTTC. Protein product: CASSGQDRGGYGYTF.

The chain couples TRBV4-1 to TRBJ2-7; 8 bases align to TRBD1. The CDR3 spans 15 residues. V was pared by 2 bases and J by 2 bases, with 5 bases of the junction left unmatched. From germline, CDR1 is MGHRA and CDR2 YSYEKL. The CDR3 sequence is CASSQYLDRAYEQYF. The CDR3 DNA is TGCGCCAGCAGCCAATATCTGGACAGGGCCTACGAGCAGTACTTC.

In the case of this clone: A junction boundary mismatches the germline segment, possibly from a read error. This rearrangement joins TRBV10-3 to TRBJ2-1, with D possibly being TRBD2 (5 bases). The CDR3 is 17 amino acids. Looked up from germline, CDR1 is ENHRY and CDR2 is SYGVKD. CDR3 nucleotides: TGTGCCATCAGTGAGTCGATGGTGGGAGACTCCAACAATGAGCAGTTCTTC. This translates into CAISESMVGDSNNEQFF.

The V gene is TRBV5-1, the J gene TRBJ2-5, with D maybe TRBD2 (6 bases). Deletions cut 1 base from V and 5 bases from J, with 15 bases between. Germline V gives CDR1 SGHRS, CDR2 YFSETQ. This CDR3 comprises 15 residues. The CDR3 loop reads CASSLFGAAGETQYF. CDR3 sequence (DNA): TGCGCCAGCAGCTTGTTCGGGGCGGCGGGGGAGACCCAGTACTTC.

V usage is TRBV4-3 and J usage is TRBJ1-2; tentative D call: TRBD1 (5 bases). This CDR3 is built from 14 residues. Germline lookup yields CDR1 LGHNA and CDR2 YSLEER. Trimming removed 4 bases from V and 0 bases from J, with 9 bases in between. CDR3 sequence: CASSRGLANYGYTF. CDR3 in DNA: TGCGCCAGCAGCCGGGGACTTGCTAACTATGGCTACACCTTC.

CDR3 sequence: CASSPQQSPPYEQYF. CDR3 nucleotides: TGTGCCAGCTCACCCCAACAAAGCCCTCCCTACGAGCAGTACTTC. This chain connects TRBV18 to TRBJ2-7; no definite D call. Trimming stripped 3 bases from V and 2 bases from J, with 14 bases between. Germline loops: CDR1 KGHSH, CDR2 LQKENI. The CDR3 sequence is 15 residues long.

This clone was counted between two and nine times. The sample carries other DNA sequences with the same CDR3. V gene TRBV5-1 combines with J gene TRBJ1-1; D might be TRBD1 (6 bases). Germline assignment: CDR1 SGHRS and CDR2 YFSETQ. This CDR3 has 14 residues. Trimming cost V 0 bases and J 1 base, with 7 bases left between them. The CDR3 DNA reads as TGCGCCAGCAGCTTGGAGGGACAGAACACTGAAGCTTTCTTT. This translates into CASSLEGQNTEAFF.

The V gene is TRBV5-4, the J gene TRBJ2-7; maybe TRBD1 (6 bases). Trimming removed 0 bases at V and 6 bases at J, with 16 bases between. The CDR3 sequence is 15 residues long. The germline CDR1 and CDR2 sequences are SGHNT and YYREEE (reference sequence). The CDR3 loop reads CASSLVTTGPREQYF. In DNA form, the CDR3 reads TGTGCCAGCAGCTTGGTGACTACAGGGCCTCGCGAGCAGTACTTC.

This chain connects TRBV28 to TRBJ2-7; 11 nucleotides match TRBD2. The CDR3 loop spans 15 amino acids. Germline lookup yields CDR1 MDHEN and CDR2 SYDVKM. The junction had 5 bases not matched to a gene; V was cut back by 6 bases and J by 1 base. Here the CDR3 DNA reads TGTGCCAGCAGCCGGGGACTAGCGGCATCCTACGAGCAGTACTTC. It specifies CASSRGLAASYEQYF. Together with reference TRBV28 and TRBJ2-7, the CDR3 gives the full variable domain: DVKVTQSSRYLVKRTGEKVFLECVQDMDHENMFWYRQDPGLGLRLIYFSYDVKMKEKGDIPEGYSVSREKKERFSLILESASTNQTSMYLCASSRGLAASYEQYFGPGTRLTVT.